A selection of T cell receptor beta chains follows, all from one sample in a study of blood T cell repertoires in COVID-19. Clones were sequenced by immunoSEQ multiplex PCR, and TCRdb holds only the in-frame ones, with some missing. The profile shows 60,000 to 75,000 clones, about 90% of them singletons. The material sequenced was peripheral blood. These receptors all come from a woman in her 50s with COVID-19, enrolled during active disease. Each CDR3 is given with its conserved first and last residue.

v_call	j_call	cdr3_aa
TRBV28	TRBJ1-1	CASSGGDRAEAFF
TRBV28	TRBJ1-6	CASSLWGAMMALHF
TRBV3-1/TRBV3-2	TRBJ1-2	CASSQGTANMRGYTF
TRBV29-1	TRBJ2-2	CSVGRAINTGELFF
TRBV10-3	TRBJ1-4	CASRGVTNEKLFF
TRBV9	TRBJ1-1	CASSVATGERAFF
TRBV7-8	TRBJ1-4	CASSTGTVTNEKLFF
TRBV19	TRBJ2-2	CASSILGSSNTGELFF
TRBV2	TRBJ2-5	CASSLQETQYF
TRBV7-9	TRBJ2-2	CATLIGAGPEEAGELFF
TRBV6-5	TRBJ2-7	CASSWRVHEQYF
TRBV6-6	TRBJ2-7	CASSYTTVNNEQYF
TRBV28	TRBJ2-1	CASSLDRGRDNEQFF
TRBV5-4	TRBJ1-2	CASRISSGGRGYTF
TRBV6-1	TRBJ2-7	CASSEAGGRAGGSRYEQYF
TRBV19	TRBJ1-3	CASRQRDRGPGNTIYF
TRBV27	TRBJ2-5	CASTPKALAGETQYF
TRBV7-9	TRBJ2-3	CASSLQQHGREWGFGTQYF
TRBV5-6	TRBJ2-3	CASRAAGEWSTDTQYF
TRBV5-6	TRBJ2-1	CASSPGQGADEQFF
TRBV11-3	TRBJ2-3	CASRGTVRDTQYF
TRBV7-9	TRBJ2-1	CASSLAGGEEQFF
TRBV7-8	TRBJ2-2	CASSLGAQTNTGELFF
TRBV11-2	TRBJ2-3	CASSLGSGTGKTGTQYF
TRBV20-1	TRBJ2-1	CSASEGLAGGEQFF
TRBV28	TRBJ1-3	CASSFGQGSSQTSIYF
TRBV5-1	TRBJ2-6	CASSLDRAGANVLTF
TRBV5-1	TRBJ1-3	CASSRGTGLSGNTIYF
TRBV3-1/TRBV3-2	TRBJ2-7	CASSDGVKYYEQYF
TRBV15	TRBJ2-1	CATQGGVAYNEQFF